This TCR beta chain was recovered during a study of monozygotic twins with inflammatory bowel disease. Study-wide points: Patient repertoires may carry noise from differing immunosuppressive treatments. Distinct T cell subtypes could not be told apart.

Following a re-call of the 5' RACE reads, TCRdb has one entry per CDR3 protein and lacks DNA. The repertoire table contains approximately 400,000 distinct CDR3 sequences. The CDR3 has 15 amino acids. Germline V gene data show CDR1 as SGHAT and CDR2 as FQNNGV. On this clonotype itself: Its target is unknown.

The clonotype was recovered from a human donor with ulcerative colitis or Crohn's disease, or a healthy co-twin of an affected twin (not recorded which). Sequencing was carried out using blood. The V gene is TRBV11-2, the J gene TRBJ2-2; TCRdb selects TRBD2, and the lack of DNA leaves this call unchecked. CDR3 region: CASSRTSGSDRELFF.